This TCR beta chain was identified in a study of cytomegalovirus exposure and HLA in healthy donors. About the research overall: The approximately 110 validation repertoires used the same platform as the roughly 670 first-cohort repertoires, a later analysis reported.

The ends were cut back, 7 bases at V and 0 bases at J, with 13 bases in the middle. The CDR3 totals 16 residues. Germline CDR1 SNHLY, CDR2 FYNNEI. As to this clone: Its antigen is still unknown.

Study results and caveats: According to reports, the classifier identified cytomegalovirus status with high specificity and sensitivity. It was found in a later analysis that first-cohort TCR clusters tended to co-occur in the 100 to 150 validation repertoires.

This table comes from immunoSEQ multiplex PCR, and its TCRdb copy is limited to in-frame clones, with some not included. The profile shows 70,000 or so clones, approximately 95% of them singletons. The sequencing sample was made of PBMCs. The TCR sequence derives from a man aged 18 to 30 in good health and CMV-seropositive. The gene calls are TRBV2 and TRBJ2-6; the D is unclear. The DNA of the CDR3 is TGTGCCAGCACTAGTCAGTATAGCTCTGGGGCCAACGTCCTGACTTTC. This encodes CASTSQYSSGANVLTF.